This record looks at one T cell receptor (beta chain) sequence and its context. The sample comes from a study of blood T cell repertoires in COVID-19. Study at large: COVID-19 samples, acute and convalescent, were from the United States, Italy and Spain. Sources were T cells, B-cell-depleted T cells, or PBMCs; the material itself was cDNA or gDNA.

Per germline, CDR1 SNHLY and CDR2 FYNNEI. Trimming cost V 7 bases and J 3 bases, with 18 bases left between them. CDR3 length equals 15 residues. Sequencing used immunoSEQ multiplex PCR; TCRdb keeps in-frame clones, though not all of them. The sample lists over 250,000 clones; around 89% were seen once. The chain has TRBV2 and TRBJ2-5; D perhaps matches TRBD2 (5 bases). The TCR originated in an older woman with acute or convalescent COVID-19. Specimen: peripheral blood. DNA of the CDR3: TGTGCCAGCAATGGTGTACTAGGATTGGAAGAGACCCAGTACTTC. It encodes CASNGVLGLEETQYF.